The entry below describes one TCR beta chain. Its target is unknown. Germline CDR1 reads SGHTA; CDR2 reads FQGNSA. The CDR3 spans 15 residues. Trimming removed 5 bases from V and 0 bases from J; junction bases left unmatched: 5. The data stem from a study of cytomegalovirus exposure and HLA in healthy donors. Study in general: Earlier results showed approximately 110 million unique TCR beta sequences derived from approximately 180 million T cells. Falling in the Caucasian-associated ancestry cluster were approximately 84% of under 500 genotyped donors.

It was with 60 Vbeta and 13 Jbeta primers that the PCR ran. Profiled with immunoSEQ multiplex PCR; TCRdb holds only in-frame clones, not every one. Of fewer than 200,000 clones listed, about four fifths were seen once; the top ten hold 1.5% to 2%. Whole-study findings and limits: A later analysis linked a missense variant in DCLRE1C to the trimming of TCR beta V and J genes. The sole available immune exposure information was CMV serostatus.

This clonotype was obtained from a woman aged 18 to 35 in good health and CMV-seronegative. Source material: PBMCs. The chain has TRBV7-2 and TRBJ2-7; 9 nucleotides match TRBD1. As DNA, the CDR3 is TGTGCCAGCAGCCAAGGGACAGGGAGCTCCTACGAGCAGTACTTC. Its protein is CASSQGTGSSYEQYF.